Presented here are 14 T cell receptor beta chains from one specimen sequenced in a study of blood T cell repertoires in COVID-19. Clones were sequenced by immunoSEQ multiplex PCR, and TCRdb holds only the in-frame ones, with some missing. The sample records about 170,000 clones, 75% to 90% being singletons. Sequenced: PBMCs or T cells enriched from blood (not recorded which). All receptors come from a young woman who had recovered from COVID-19.

The rearrangement links TRBV29-1 to TRBJ2-5; 8 bases map to TRBD2. V dropped 6 bases and J dropped 6; count of bases not matched to a gene: 12. Germline CDR1 SQVTM, CDR2 ANQGSEA. This CDR3 contains 14 residues. The CDR3 region has the DNA TGCAGCGTGGGCTCGGGCGGGAGGAGCAAGACCCAGTACTTC. Translation: CSVGSGGRSKTQYF. The full variable domain, in which reference TRBV29-1 and TRBJ2-5 provide the parts outside the CDR3, is SAVISQKPSRDICQRGTSLTIQCQVDSQVTMMFWYRQQPGQSLTLIATANQGSEATYESGFVIDKFPISRPNLTFSTLTVSNMSPEDSSIYLCSVGSGGRSKTQYFGPGTRLLVL.

The chain joins TRBV19 to TRBJ2-3, with 9 bases fitting TRBD2. The V gene end was trimmed by 4 bases and the J gene end by 0 bases; junction bases not matched to a gene: 8. CDR1 is LNHDA, CDR2 SQIVND, per germline (reference sequence). CDR3 size: 17 residues. The DNA for the CDR3 is TGTGCCAGTAGTAATCCTAGCGGGACATTTAGCACAGATACGCAGTATTTT. As protein: CASSNPSGTFSTDTQYF.

The chain joins TRBV20-1 to TRBJ2-7; TRBD1 is a possible D gene (5 bases). Trimming pared 5 bases from V and 7 bases from J, leaving 9 bases between. CDR3 length: 10 residues. The germline CDR1 and CDR2 sequences are DFQATT and SNEGSKA (reference sequence). The CDR3 sequence: CSAGHTEQYF. The CDR3 region has the DNA TGCAGTGCTGGACACACGGAGCAGTACTTC.

This chain joins TRBV4-1 and TRBJ2-1; tentative D call: TRBD2 (7 bases). V was clipped by 6 bases and J by 6 bases, with 24 bases between them. The CDR3 runs 17 residues. From germline, CDR1 is MGHRA and CDR2 YSYEKL. CDR3 coding DNA: TGCGCCAGCAGACACACCCCAGGAGGGAGGGGGGTCAATGAGCAGTTCTTC. It translates to CASRHTPGGRGVNEQFF.

The chain recombines TRBV7-9 with TRBJ2-2; TRBD2 aligns across 8 bases. The V gene's germline CDR1 is SEHNR and CDR2 FQNEAQ (reference sequence). The ends lost 5 bases at V and 0 bases at J; junction bases unmatched: 5. The CDR3 sequence is 16 residues long. The DNA for the CDR3 is TGTGCCAGCAGCGTCGGACTAGCCGCGAACACCGGGGAGCTGTTTTTT. This translates into CASSVGLAANTGELFF.

V and J are TRBV11-2 and TRBJ2-3, with 9 positions matching TRBD2. Per germline, CDR1 SGHAT and CDR2 FQNNGV. With V trimmed by 5 bases and J by 2 bases, 11 bases remained unmatched. CDR3 length: 17 amino acids. The CDR3 sequence: CASSPLLAGVLTDTQYF. CDR3 in DNA: TGTGCCAGCAGCCCCCTCTTAGCGGGAGTCCTCACAGATACGCAGTATTTT.

This chain uses TRBV11-2 with TRBJ2-7, with a weak D call TRBD1 (5 bases). Germline lookup yields CDR1 SGHAT and CDR2 FQNNGV. The CDR3 extends over 15 amino acids. Trimming left V 5 bases short and J 2 bases short, with 16 bases between. In DNA form, the CDR3 reads TGTGCCAGCAGCCTTTGGCAGGGCCCAACCTACGAGCAGTACTTC. This translates into CASSLWQGPTYEQYF.

J is TRBJ1-6 and V is TRBV5-1; D is ambiguous. V lost 5 bases, J lost 7 bases, and 13 bases lay in between. The germline V gene encodes CDR1 SGHRS and CDR2 YFSETQ. This CDR3 is 14 amino acids long. As DNA, the CDR3 is TGCGCCAGCAGGCCAGACACAAACAATTCACCCCTCCACTTT. Translated: CASRPDTNNSPLHF. Together with reference TRBV5-1 and TRBJ1-6, the CDR3 gives the full variable domain: KAGVTQTPRYLIKTRGQQVTLSCSPISGHRSVSWYQQTPGQGLQFLFEYFSETQRNKGNFPGRFSGRQFSNSRSEMNVSTLELGDSALYLCASRPDTNNSPLHFGNGTRLTVT.

The chain joins TRBV28 to TRBJ2-5; 8 nucleotides align to TRBD2. The CDR3 is 15 amino acids. CDR1 MDHEN and CDR2 SYDVKM come from the germline V gene. Trimming at V came to 6 bases and at J to 4 bases, leaving 10 bases not matched to a gene. The CDR3 loop reads CASRTPGGGRETQYF. CDR3 in DNA: TGTGCCAGCAGAACCCCAGGCGGGGGGAGAGAGACCCAGTACTTC.

The chain combines TRBV28 with TRBJ1-6; the D is unclear. The CDR3 runs to 15 residues. Trimming removed 4 bases from V and 7 bases from J, with 14 bases in between. Per germline, CDR1 MDHEN and CDR2 SYDVKM. The CDR3 nucleotides are TGTGCCAGCAGTTCCCAAACCGGGTCGAATTCACCCCTCCACTTT. Translating it yields CASSSQTGSNSPLHF.

This chain joins TRBV16 and TRBJ2-1, with TRBD2 matching over 8 bases. The V and J ends lost 3 bases and 6 bases, in that order; junction bases with no gene match: 4. The CDR3 loop spans 14 amino acids. CDR1 and CDR2 (germline): KGHSY, FQNENV. Written as DNA, the CDR3 is TGTGCCAGCAGCCAGTGGACTAGCCCCAATGAGCAGTTCTTC. Translation gives CASSQWTSPNEQFF.

The chain combines TRBV10-2 with TRBJ2-1; 10 bases match TRBD1. Per the germline V gene, CDR1 is WSHSY and CDR2 is SAAADI. This CDR3 spans 14 amino acids. V lost 10 bases and J lost 6; bases outside the gene matches: 9. CDR3: CAIAGTGASNEQFF. Here the CDR3 DNA reads TGCGCCATCGCCGGGACAGGGGCTTCCAATGAGCAGTTCTTC.

This rearrangement joins TRBV11-2 to TRBJ2-1; 7 bases align to TRBD2. V lost 5 bases, J lost 4 bases, and 11 bases stayed unmatched. Germline assignment: CDR1 SGHAT and CDR2 FQNNGV. This CDR3 is built from 16 residues. The CDR3 spells CASSLSAREPYNEQFF. As DNA, the CDR3 is TGTGCCAGCAGCCTCTCCGCGCGGGAGCCTTACAATGAGCAGTTCTTC.

The rearrangement uses TRBV2 and TRBJ1-1; D might be TRBD1 (5 bases). CDR3 length equals 14 residues. The V and J ends lost 1 base and 5 bases respectively, with 11 bases between them. Germline V lookup: CDR1 SNHLY, CDR2 FYNNEI. In nucleotides, the CDR3 is TGTGCCAGCAGTGAAGTCAGGGCGCGGACTGAAGCTTTCTTT. Its protein is CASSEVRARTEAFF.